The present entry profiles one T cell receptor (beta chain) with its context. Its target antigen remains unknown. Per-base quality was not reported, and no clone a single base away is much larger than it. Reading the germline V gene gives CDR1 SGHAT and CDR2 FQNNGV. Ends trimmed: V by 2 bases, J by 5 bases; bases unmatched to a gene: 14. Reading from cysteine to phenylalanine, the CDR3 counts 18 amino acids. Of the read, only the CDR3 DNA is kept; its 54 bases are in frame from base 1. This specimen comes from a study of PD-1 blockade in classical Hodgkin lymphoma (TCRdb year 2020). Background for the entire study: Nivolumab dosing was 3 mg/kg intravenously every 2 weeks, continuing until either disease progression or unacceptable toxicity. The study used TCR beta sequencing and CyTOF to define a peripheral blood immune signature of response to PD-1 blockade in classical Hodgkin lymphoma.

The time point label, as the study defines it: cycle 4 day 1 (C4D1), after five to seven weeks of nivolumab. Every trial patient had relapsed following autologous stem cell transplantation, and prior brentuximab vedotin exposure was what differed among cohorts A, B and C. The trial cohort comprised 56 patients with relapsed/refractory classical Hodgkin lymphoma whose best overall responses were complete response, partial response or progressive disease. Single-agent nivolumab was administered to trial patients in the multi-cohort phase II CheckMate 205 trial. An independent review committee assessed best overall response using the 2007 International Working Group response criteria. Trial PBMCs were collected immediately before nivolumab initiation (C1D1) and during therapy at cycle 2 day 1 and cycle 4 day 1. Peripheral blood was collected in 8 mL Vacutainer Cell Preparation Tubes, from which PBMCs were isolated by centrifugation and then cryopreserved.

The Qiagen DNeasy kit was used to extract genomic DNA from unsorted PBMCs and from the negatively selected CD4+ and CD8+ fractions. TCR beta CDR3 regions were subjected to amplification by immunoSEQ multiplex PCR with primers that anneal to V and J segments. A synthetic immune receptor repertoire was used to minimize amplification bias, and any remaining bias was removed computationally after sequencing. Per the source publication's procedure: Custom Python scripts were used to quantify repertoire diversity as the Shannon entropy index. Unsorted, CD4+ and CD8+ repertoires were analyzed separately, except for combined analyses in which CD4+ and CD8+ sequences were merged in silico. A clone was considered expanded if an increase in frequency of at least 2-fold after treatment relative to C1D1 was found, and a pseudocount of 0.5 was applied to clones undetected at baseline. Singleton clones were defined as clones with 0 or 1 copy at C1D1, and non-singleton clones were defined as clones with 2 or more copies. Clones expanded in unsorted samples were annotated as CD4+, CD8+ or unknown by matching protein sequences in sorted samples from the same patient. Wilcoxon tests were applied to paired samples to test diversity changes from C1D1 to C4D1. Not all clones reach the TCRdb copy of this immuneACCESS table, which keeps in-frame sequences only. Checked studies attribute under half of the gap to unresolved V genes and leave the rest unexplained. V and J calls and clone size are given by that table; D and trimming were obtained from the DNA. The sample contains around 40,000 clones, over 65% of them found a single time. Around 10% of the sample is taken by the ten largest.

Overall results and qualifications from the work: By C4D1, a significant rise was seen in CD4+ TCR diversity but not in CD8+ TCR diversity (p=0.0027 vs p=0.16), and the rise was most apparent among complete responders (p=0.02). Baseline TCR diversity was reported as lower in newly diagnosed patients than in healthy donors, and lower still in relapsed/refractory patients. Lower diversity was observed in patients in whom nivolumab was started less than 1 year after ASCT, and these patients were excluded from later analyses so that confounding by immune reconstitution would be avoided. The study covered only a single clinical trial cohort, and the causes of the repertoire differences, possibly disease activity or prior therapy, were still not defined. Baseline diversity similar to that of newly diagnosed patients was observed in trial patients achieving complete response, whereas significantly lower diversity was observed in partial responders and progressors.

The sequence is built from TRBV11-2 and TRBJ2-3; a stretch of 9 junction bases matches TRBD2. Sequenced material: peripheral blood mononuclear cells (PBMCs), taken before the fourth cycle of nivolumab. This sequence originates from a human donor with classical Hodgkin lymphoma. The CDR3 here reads CASSLYFSGTSSEDTQYF. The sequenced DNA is TGTGCCAGCAGCTTATATTTCTCCGGGACTAGCAGCGAAGATACGCAGTATTTT.